This T cell receptor (beta chain) was identified during a study of blood T cell repertoires in COVID-19. Study-wide background: The origin of the acute and convalescent COVID-19 samples was the United States, Italy and Spain. T cells, B-cell-depleted T cells, or PBMCs provided the cDNA or gDNA that served as material.

Germline assignment: CDR1 SSHAT and CDR2 FNYEAQ (reference sequence). CDR3 length: 14 amino acids. In the case of this clone: Sequence at one end of the junction differs from germline and may be a read error.

Assay used: immunoSEQ multiplex PCR; TCRdb lists only in-frame clones, some missing. The sample lists 150,000 to 200,000 clones; 80% to 90% were seen once. The sequencing input was peripheral blood. This sequence joins TRBV7-7 and TRBJ2-5; 8 bases map to TRBD1. The sequence was collected from a man aged 40-50 years with active or convalescent COVID-19. The CDR3 region has the DNA TGTGCTAGCAGCTCGACAGGGGTCCAAGAGACCCAGTACTTC. Translation gives CASSSTGVQETQYF.